This is a list of T cell receptor beta chains from one sample in a study of blood T cell repertoires in COVID-19. Data came from immunoSEQ multiplex PCR; TCRdb stores just in-frame clones and leaves some out. The repertoire holds roughly 440,000 clones, with more than 70% as singletons. The sample was peripheral blood. The source of these receptors is a woman in her forties or fifties with COVID-19, enrolled during active disease. The CDR3 runs from the conserved cysteine through the conserved F or W. A D gene is named only where the DNA matches it firmly. A row's size may be missing; if present it is once, few, many or a size class.

cdr3_length: 16; d_call: -; clone_size: once; j_call: TRBJ1-5; v_call: TRBV18; cdr3_aa: CASSPKFNGGNQPQHF; cdr3_nt: TGTGCCAGCTCACCAAAATTTAATGGGGGGAATCAGCCCCAGCATTTT
cdr3_length: 15; d_call: TRBD1; clone_size: -; j_call: TRBJ2-2; v_call: TRBV6-1; cdr3_aa: CASSEGTGITGELFF; cdr3_nt: TGTGCCAGCAGTGAAGGGACAGGGATCACCGGGGAGCTGTTTTTT
cdr3_length: 13; d_call: -; clone_size: -; j_call: TRBJ2-1; v_call: TRBV5-6; cdr3_aa: CASSFWTDNEQFF; cdr3_nt: TGTGCCAGCAGCTTTTGGACAGACAATGAGCAGTTCTTC
cdr3_length: 15; d_call: TRBD2; clone_size: -; j_call: TRBJ2-3; v_call: TRBV9; cdr3_aa: CASSVGLAGGDTQYF; cdr3_nt: TGTGCCAGCAGCGTAGGGCTAGCGGGGGGAGATACGCAGTATTTT
cdr3_length: 15; d_call: -; clone_size: -; j_call: TRBJ2-3; v_call: TRBV6-5; cdr3_aa: CASTTLSRLTDTQYF; cdr3_nt: TGTGCCAGCACTACATTGTCGCGACTCACAGATACGCAGTATTTT
cdr3_length: 15; d_call: -; clone_size: -; j_call: TRBJ2-1; v_call: TRBV14; cdr3_aa: CASSSRGLTYNEQFF; cdr3_nt: TGTGCCAGCAGCTCTCGGGGACTTACCTACAATGAGCAGTTCTTC
cdr3_length: 10; d_call: -; clone_size: -; j_call: TRBJ1-1; v_call: TRBV29-1; cdr3_aa: CSVLTGEAFF; cdr3_nt: TGCAGCGTACTTACAGGGGAAGCTTTCTTT
cdr3_length: 13; d_call: -; clone_size: -; j_call: TRBJ2-7; v_call: TRBV18; cdr3_aa: CASSPGEAFEQYF; cdr3_nt: TGTGCCAGCTCCCCCGGTGAGGCGTTTGAGCAGTACTTC
cdr3_length: 14; d_call: TRBD2; clone_size: -; j_call: TRBJ2-5; v_call: TRBV19; cdr3_aa: CASSSGGSQETQYF; cdr3_nt: TGTGCCAGTTCTAGCGGGGGTTCCCAAGAGACCCAGTACTTC
cdr3_length: 14; d_call: -; clone_size: -; j_call: TRBJ1-1; v_call: TRBV5-1; cdr3_aa: CASSPQVMNTEAFF; cdr3_nt: TGCGCCAGCAGCCCCCAGGTTATGAACACTGAAGCTTTCTTT
cdr3_length: 16; d_call: TRBD1; clone_size: -; j_call: TRBJ2-7; v_call: TRBV4-2; cdr3_aa: CASSQDGGQGTYEQYF; cdr3_nt: TGTGCCAGCAGCCAAGATGGCGGACAGGGGACCTACGAGCAGTACTTC
cdr3_length: 13; d_call: -; clone_size: -; j_call: TRBJ1-1; v_call: TRBV12-3/TRBV12-4; cdr3_aa: CASSLESRSEAFF; cdr3_nt: TGTGCCAGCAGTTTAGAAAGTCGCAGTGAAGCTTTCTTT
cdr3_length: 13; d_call: -; clone_size: -; j_call: TRBJ2-7; v_call: TRBV5-5; cdr3_aa: CASSLDPRGEQYF; cdr3_nt: TGTGCCAGCAGCTTGGATCCCAGGGGCGAGCAGTACTTC
cdr3_length: 13; d_call: -; clone_size: -; j_call: TRBJ1-1; v_call: TRBV30; cdr3_aa: CAWSVQGLAEAFF; cdr3_nt: TGTGCCTGGAGTGTTCAGGGACTCGCTGAAGCTTTCTTT
cdr3_length: 13; d_call: TRBD1; clone_size: -; j_call: TRBJ2-1; v_call: TRBV5-1; cdr3_aa: CASSVDRGNEQFF; cdr3_nt: TGCGCCAGCAGCGTGGACAGGGGGAATGAGCAGTTCTTC
cdr3_length: 14; d_call: TRBD1; clone_size: once; j_call: TRBJ2-7; v_call: TRBV19; cdr3_aa: CASSLRQGAREQYF; cdr3_nt: TGTGCCAGTAGTTTACGACAGGGGGCGAGGGAGCAGTACTTC
cdr3_length: 16; d_call: TRBD1; clone_size: -; j_call: TRBJ2-6; v_call: TRBV2; cdr3_aa: CASSRDSASGANVLTF; cdr3_nt: TGTGCCAGCAGTCGGGACAGCGCCTCTGGGGCCAACGTCCTGACTTTC
cdr3_length: 14; d_call: TRBD2; clone_size: -; j_call: TRBJ2-5; v_call: TRBV29-1; cdr3_aa: CSVRTSGAQETQYF; cdr3_nt: TGCAGCGTTCGCACTAGCGGGGCGCAAGAGACCCAGTACTTC
cdr3_length: 16; d_call: -; clone_size: -; j_call: TRBJ2-7; v_call: TRBV7-2; cdr3_aa: CASSLVWGLEVSEQYF; cdr3_nt: TGTGCCAGCAGCTTAGTGTGGGGATTGGAGGTGTCCGAGCAGTACTTC
cdr3_length: 16; d_call: TRBD1; clone_size: -; j_call: TRBJ1-1; v_call: TRBV28; cdr3_aa: CASSLLTGGLNTEAFF; cdr3_nt: TGTGCCAGCAGTTTGCTAACAGGGGGACTGAACACTGAAGCTTTCTTT
cdr3_length: 14; d_call: -; clone_size: -; j_call: TRBJ1-3; v_call: TRBV19; cdr3_aa: CASSIGGSGNTIYF; cdr3_nt: TGTGCCAGTAGTATAGGCGGCAGTGGAAACACCATATATTTT
cdr3_length: 16; d_call: TRBD1; clone_size: -; j_call: TRBJ1-1; v_call: TRBV5-6; cdr3_aa: CASSLYRQGANTEAFF; cdr3_nt: TGTGCCAGCAGCTTGTACCGACAGGGGGCGAACACTGAAGCTTTCTTT
cdr3_length: 13; d_call: -; clone_size: once; j_call: TRBJ2-3; v_call: TRBV7-2; cdr3_aa: CASSLSRGDTQYF; cdr3_nt: TGTGCCAGCAGCTTAAGCCGCGGGGATACGCAGTATTTT
cdr3_length: 15; d_call: TRBD1; clone_size: -; j_call: TRBJ2-3; v_call: TRBV5-4; cdr3_aa: CASSPTGSSTDTQYF; cdr3_nt: TGTGCCAGCAGCCCGACAGGGTCTAGCACAGATACGCAGTATTTT
cdr3_length: 16; d_call: TRBD2; clone_size: once; j_call: TRBJ2-3; v_call: TRBV11-2; cdr3_aa: CASSLDLAGGPDTQYF; cdr3_nt: TGTGCCAGCAGCTTAGATCTAGCGGGGGGGCCGGATACGCAGTATTTT
cdr3_length: 16; d_call: TRBD1; clone_size: -; j_call: TRBJ1-1; v_call: TRBV2; cdr3_aa: CASSLRGIGMNTEAFF; cdr3_nt: TGTGCCAGCAGCCTCAGGGGGATAGGAATGAACACTGAAGCTTTCTTT
cdr3_length: 13; d_call: -; clone_size: -; j_call: TRBJ1-5; v_call: TRBV29-1; cdr3_aa: CSVGTGTNQPQHF; cdr3_nt: TGCAGCGTCGGTACAGGGACCAATCAGCCCCAGCATTTT
cdr3_length: 16; d_call: -; clone_size: -; j_call: TRBJ2-3; v_call: TRBV10-1; cdr3_aa: CASSAVSGPGGRTQYF; cdr3_nt: TGCGCCAGCAGTGCCGTGTCGGGACCCGGGGGACGTACGCAGTATTTT
cdr3_length: 13; d_call: -; clone_size: few; j_call: TRBJ2-3; v_call: TRBV11-2; cdr3_aa: CASSVGTFDTQYF; cdr3_nt: TGTGCCAGCAGCGTCGGGACTTTCGATACGCAGTATTTT
cdr3_length: 13; d_call: -; clone_size: -; j_call: TRBJ2-7; v_call: TRBV19; cdr3_aa: CASSMGVGGKQYF; cdr3_nt: TGTGCCAGTAGTATGGGCGTCGGAGGAAAGCAGTACTTC
cdr3_length: 14; d_call: TRBD1; clone_size: -; j_call: TRBJ1-2; v_call: TRBV6-5; cdr3_aa: CATREGQGNYGYTF; cdr3_nt: TGTGCCACTCGAGAAGGACAGGGTAACTATGGCTACACCTTC
cdr3_length: 11; d_call: -; clone_size: -; j_call: TRBJ2-7; v_call: TRBV6-5; cdr3_aa: CASSYLYEQYF; cdr3_nt: TGTGCCAGCAGTTACCTCTACGAGCAGTACTTC
cdr3_length: 14; d_call: -; clone_size: -; j_call: TRBJ2-1; v_call: TRBV2; cdr3_aa: CASGSVDSSGARFF; cdr3_nt: TGTGCCAGCGGTTCAGTAGACAGCTCAGGGGCCAGGTTCTTC
cdr3_length: 15; d_call: TRBD1; clone_size: -; j_call: TRBJ1-2; v_call: TRBV18; cdr3_aa: CASSPLGQGGYGYTF; cdr3_nt: TGTGCCAGCTCACCCCTTGGACAGGGAGGCTATGGCTACACCTTC
cdr3_length: 15; d_call: TRBD1; clone_size: -; j_call: TRBJ1-1; v_call: TRBV2; cdr3_aa: CASSASDRGTGEAFF; cdr3_nt: TGTGCCAGCAGTGCATCGGACAGGGGGACCGGTGAAGCTTTCTTT
cdr3_length: 13; d_call: -; clone_size: -; j_call: TRBJ2-2; v_call: TRBV29-1; cdr3_aa: CSVAEGFAGELFF; cdr3_nt: TGCAGCGTTGCTGAGGGATTCGCCGGGGAGCTGTTTTTT
cdr3_length: 16; d_call: TRBD2; clone_size: few; j_call: TRBJ2-3; v_call: TRBV7-6; cdr3_aa: CASSLAQTSGGDTQYF; cdr3_nt: TGTGCCAGCAGCTTAGCGCAGACTAGCGGGGGAGATACGCAGTATTTT
cdr3_length: 17; d_call: TRBD2; clone_size: once; j_call: TRBJ2-1; v_call: TRBV6-4; cdr3_aa: CASSVSSGGATVNEQFF; cdr3_nt: TGTGCCAGCAGTGTCTCTAGCGGGGGGGCCACTGTCAATGAGCAGTTCTTC
cdr3_length: 15; d_call: -; clone_size: -; j_call: TRBJ1-2; v_call: TRBV9; cdr3_aa: CASSRLGGHGDGYTF; cdr3_nt: TGTGCCAGCAGCCGCCTCGGAGGGCACGGGGATGGCTACACCTTC
cdr3_length: 15; d_call: TRBD1; clone_size: -; j_call: TRBJ2-2; v_call: TRBV27; cdr3_aa: CASRRGTANTGELFF; cdr3_nt: TGTGCCAGCAGAAGAGGGACAGCGAACACCGGGGAGCTGTTTTTT
cdr3_length: 15; d_call: -; clone_size: -; j_call: TRBJ2-1; v_call: TRBV5-1; cdr3_aa: CASRQTGTTYNEQFF; cdr3_nt: TGCGCCAGCAGGCAGACCGGGACAACCTACAATGAGCAGTTCTTC
cdr3_length: 14; d_call: TRBD2; clone_size: -; j_call: TRBJ2-3; v_call: TRBV25-1; cdr3_aa: CASRGSGGHDTQYF; cdr3_nt: TGTGCCAGCCGAGGTAGCGGGGGGCATGATACGCAGTATTTT
cdr3_length: 18; d_call: -; clone_size: -; j_call: TRBJ1-2; v_call: TRBV7-9; cdr3_aa: CASSLESRLTAPNYGYTF; cdr3_nt: TGTGCCAGCAGCTTGGAGTCGCGGTTGACAGCCCCCAACTATGGCTACACCTTC
cdr3_length: 18; d_call: -; clone_size: -; j_call: TRBJ1-2; v_call: TRBV4-1; cdr3_aa: CASSQAPIGGFSNYGYTF; cdr3_nt: TGCGCCAGCAGCCAAGCCCCAATCGGGGGATTCTCCAACTATGGCTACACCTTC
cdr3_length: 18; d_call: -; clone_size: -; j_call: TRBJ1-1; v_call: TRBV15; cdr3_aa: CATSGRTPRGGWDTEAFF; cdr3_nt: TGTGCCACCAGCGGTCGAACCCCAAGGGGCGGTTGGGACACTGAAGCTTTCTTT